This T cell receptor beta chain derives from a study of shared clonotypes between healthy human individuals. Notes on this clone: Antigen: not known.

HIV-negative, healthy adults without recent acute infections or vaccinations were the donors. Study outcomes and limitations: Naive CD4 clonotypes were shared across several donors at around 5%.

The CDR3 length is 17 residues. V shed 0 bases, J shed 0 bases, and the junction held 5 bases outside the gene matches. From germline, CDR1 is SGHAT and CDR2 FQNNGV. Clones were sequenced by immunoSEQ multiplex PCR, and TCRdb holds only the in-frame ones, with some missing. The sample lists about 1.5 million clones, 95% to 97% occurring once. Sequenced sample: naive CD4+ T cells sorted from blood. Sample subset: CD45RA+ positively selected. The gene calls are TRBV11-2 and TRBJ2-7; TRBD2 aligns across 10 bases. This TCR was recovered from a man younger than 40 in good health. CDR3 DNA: TGTGCCAGCAGCTTAGAGAGAGCGGGAGGGCGCTCCTACGAGCAGTACTTC. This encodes CASSLERAGGRSYEQYF.